This T cell receptor (beta chain) was obtained from a study of T cell responses to AZD1222 COVID-19 vaccine (dated by TCRdb to about 2021). Study-level background: TCR sequencing covered some 240 trial participants: roughly 200 given two doses of AZD1222 and 26 given two doses of MenACWY control vaccine. Trial participants were enrolled into age subgroups of 18-55, 56-69 and 70-plus years, which contained around 150, 29 and 61 TCR-sequenced participants, respectively. What the research found in general, with its limitations: Only six or seven AZD1222 recipients were SARS-CoV-2 seropositive at baseline, limiting conclusions about previously exposed vaccinees. Because no samples from the day 14 peak response were available, repertoires could be characterized only after the peak T cell response. A significant rise in spike-specific TCR breadth and depth was observed after two AZD1222 doses relative to day 0 and relative to MenACWY recipients. The 56-69-year group was small, and its depth increase did not reach significance, likely because of low power. The whole spike protein was spanned by vaccine-associated CD4 TCRs, and dominant responses were seen in regions 160-218 and 743-854. Most participants were white British and females outnumbered males, and the authors suggested that clonal diversity may have been underestimated. Nearly half of unique spike-specific TCRs reportedly recognized epitopes outside regions mutated in the B.1.351 and B.1.1.7 variants.

The CDR3 measures 11 amino acids from cysteine to phenylalanine. The kept DNA is CDR3 alone, 33 bases in frame from the first base. As encoded in the germline V gene, CDR1 is MNHEY while CDR2 is SVGEGT. The V end loses 2 bases and the J end loses 10 bases, and a stretch of 8 bases separates them. Turning to this clone: Its antigen is currently not known. No per-base quality is available; no much larger clone lies one base away.

The CDR3 regions of human TCRbeta chains were analyzed by immunosequencing. The authors processed their data as follows. TCRs in the repertoires were compared against a reference library of SARS-CoV-2-specific TCRs that had been generated with the MIRA antigen-specificity platform. Breadth meant the fraction of unique TCRs that were SARS-CoV-2-associated, whereas depth meant the fraction of total T cells that were SARS-CoV-2-associated. Using the MIRA data, every spike-specific TCR was mapped to the spike region that the TCR reacted to and assigned to either a CD4 or a CD8 class. Log10-transformed breadth and depth values were compared by one-way ANOVA with Sidak's multiple comparisons tests. Imported from immuneACCESS, the table was reduced by TCRdb to in-frame sequences with V and J called. These copies leave out some clones; in studies compared against another copy, an unresolved V gene accounts for under half, and the cause of the remainder is not known. V, J and clone size derive from that table, while D and trimming were established from the DNA sequence. Recorded for this sample are 150,000 or so clones; 90% of them occurred a single time. Of the sample, 5% to 6.5% is held by the ten largest clones.

The sample's time point label is to be understood as: about 28 days (+/-7) after the second vaccine dose. AZD1222 recipients given second doses at about 4 weeks or at about 12 weeks were pooled, since spike-specific TCR depth and breadth were not found to differ between the two schedules. The vaccinee samples were drawn from two UK trials, COV001 and COV002, one of which was a single-blind randomized controlled phase 2/3 trial testing AZD1222 (ChAdOx1 nCoV-19) in healthy adults. Trial participant PBMC samples were collected at day 0 and day 28 after the second dose for TCRbeta chain sequencing. This clonotype originated in an adult who received the AZD1222 COVID-19 vaccine. Sequencing used peripheral blood, obtained 28 days after the second AZD1222 dose. The chain uses TRBV6-2 or TRBV6-3 and TRBJ1-2, with an unclear D gene assignment. In nucleotide form, the sequence is TGTGCCAGCAGTTACGGGAAGAACTACACCTTC. This yields the protein CASSYGKNYTF.